This entry features one TCR beta chain sequence. What it binds is not known. These data are taken from a study of identical twins. Study-wide points: Whereas memory repertoires showed no such difference, abundant cord blood beta clonotypes carried fewer insertions. Shared out-of-frame alpha sequences (those common to twins) showed excess low generation probability. Invariant MAIT and iNKT cells could partly confound zero-insertion analyses.

In every case, the donor was a healthy Caucasian. TCRdb itself ran the 5' RACE reads through MiXCR, one entry per CDR3 protein. The table has some 710,000 distinct CDR3 sequences, approximately 6% seen once. The sequence came from a man in his late teens or twenties in good health. The sample consisted of naive T cells sorted from blood.

Here the CDR3 DNA reads TGTGCCAGCAGTTTAGCGCCGGGGTGGTATGGCAATCAGCCCCAGCATTTT. This encodes CASSLAPGWYGNQPQHF. J is TRBJ1-5 and V is TRBV12-3 or TRBV12-4; D not resolved. The ends were cut back, 0 bases at V and 2 bases at J, with 14 bases in the middle. CDR3 length: 17 amino acids.